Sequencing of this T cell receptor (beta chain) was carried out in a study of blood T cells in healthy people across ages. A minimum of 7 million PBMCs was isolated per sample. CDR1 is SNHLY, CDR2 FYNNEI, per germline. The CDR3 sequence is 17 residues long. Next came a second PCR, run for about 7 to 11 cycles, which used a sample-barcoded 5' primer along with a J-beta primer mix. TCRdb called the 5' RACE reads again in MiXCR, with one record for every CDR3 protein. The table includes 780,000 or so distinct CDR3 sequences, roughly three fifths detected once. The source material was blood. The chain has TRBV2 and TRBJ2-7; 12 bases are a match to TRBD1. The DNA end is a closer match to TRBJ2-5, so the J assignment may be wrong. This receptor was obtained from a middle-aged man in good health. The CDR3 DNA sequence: TGTGCCAGCAGTGAAGTACCGGGACAGGGGGCTCGAGAGACCCAGTACTTC. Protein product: CASSEVPGQGARETQYF.